The rows below give T cell receptor beta chains drawn from one sample of a study of T cell changes during pregnancy in multiple sclerosis. The protocol was immunoSEQ multiplex PCR, while the TCRdb copy is restricted to in-frame clones and leaves out a portion. This sample has some 52,000 clones, with approximately 92% found just once. Specimen: CD4+ T cells from peripheral blood mononuclear cells, collected in the third trimester of pregnancy. The receptor source for this set is a female donor with multiple sclerosis, enrolled in a pregnancy study. The CDR3 runs from the conserved cysteine through the conserved F or W. A D gene is named only where the DNA matches it firmly. Size values are once, few and many counts, or a class for expanded clones, and some rows have none.

v_call	j_call	clone_size	d_call	cdr3_nt	cdr3_aa
TRBV15	TRBJ1-4	NA	NA	TGTGCCACCAGTCAGATGGCGGGAACTAATGAAAAACTGTTTTTT	CATSQMAGTNEKLFF
TRBV5-1	TRBJ2-5	NA	TRBD1	TGCGCCAGCAGCCGGGGACAGGGGTACCAAGAGACCCAGTACTTC	CASSRGQGYQETQYF
TRBV28	TRBJ2-7	once	TRBD2	TGTGCCAGCAGTTTTGGCGGGAGTATAGCCACCTACGAGCAGTACTTC	CASSFGGSIATYEQYF
TRBV27	TRBJ1-1	NA	TRBD1	TGTGCCAGCAGCCGCCGACAGGGGCCGAACACTGAAGCTTTCTTT	CASSRRQGPNTEAFF
TRBV6-1	TRBJ2-7	NA	TRBD2	TGTGCCAGCAGGGAAGTGGGCGGGAGGGGGTACGAGCAGTACTTC	CASREVGGRGYEQYF
TRBV5-1	TRBJ2-3	NA	NA	TGCGCCAGCAGCTTGGCAGGGGCAGATACGCAGTATTTT	CASSLAGADTQYF
TRBV29-1	TRBJ2-5	NA	TRBD1	TGCAGCGTCAACAACAGGGGGCGCGGAGAGACCCAGTACTTC	CSVNNRGRGETQYF
TRBV6-1	TRBJ2-2	NA	NA	TGTGCCAGCAGTGACGGCTGGGGGCCGGACACCGGGGAGCTGTTTTTT	CASSDGWGPDTGELFF
TRBV6-5	TRBJ1-2	NA	NA	TGTGCCAGCAGGAAGGACAGAAACTATGGCTACACCTTC	CASRKDRNYGYTF
TRBV28	TRBJ2-4	NA	TRBD1	TGTGCCAGCAGGGCGGACAGGGAAAACATTCAGTACTTC	CASRADRENIQYF
TRBV6-6	TRBJ2-5	NA	TRBD1	TGTGCCAGCAGTCCATCGGACAGGGTCCTAGCAGAGACCCAGTACTTC	CASSPSDRVLAETQYF
TRBV10-3	TRBJ1-1	NA	NA	TGTGCCATCAGTGTCGAGGTAAAGAACACTGAAGCTTTCTTT	CAISVEVKNTEAFF
TRBV11-2	TRBJ1-1	NA	NA	TGTGCCAGCAGCCCTAATACTTATTCGGGGACTGAAGCTTTCTTT	CASSPNTYSGTEAFF
TRBV30	TRBJ2-3	NA	NA	TGTGCCTGGCTCGTCGGGAATACGCAGTATTTT	CAWLVGNTQYF
TRBV2	TRBJ2-6	NA	TRBD1	TGTGCCAGCGTTCCCGGGACAGGGTCTGGGGCCAACGTCCTGACTTTC	CASVPGTGSGANVLTF
TRBV15	TRBJ1-2	NA	NA	TGTGCCACCAGCAGAGATCAGGGTATCTATGGCTACACCTTC	CATSRDQGIYGYTF
TRBV4-1	TRBJ2-5	NA	TRBD1	TGCGCCAGCAGCCAGGTAGGGACAGGACAAGAGACCCAGTACTTC	CASSQVGTGQETQYF
TRBV27	TRBJ2-1	NA	NA	TGTGCCAGCAGTTTTATCCAGAATCACGACAATGAGCAGTTCTTC	CASSFIQNHDNEQFF
TRBV29-1	TRBJ2-5	NA	TRBD1	TGCAGCGTCGAAGAGGGGGCCGGCAGGCTAGAGACCCAGTACTTC	CSVEEGAGRLETQYF
TRBV5-4	TRBJ1-1	NA	NA	TGTGCCAGCAGCCCGTGGACAAGCTTGAACACTGAAGCTTTCTTT	CASSPWTSLNTEAFF
TRBV29-1	TRBJ2-7	NA	NA	TGCAGCGTTGCAAAAAGGGGGGAGCAGTACTTC	CSVAKRGEQYF
TRBV27	TRBJ1-5	NA	NA	TGTGCCAGCAGTTTAACAGGGATCAGCAATCAGCCCCAGCATTTT	CASSLTGISNQPQHF
TRBV7-9	TRBJ1-1	NA	TRBD1	TGTGCCAGCAGCTTGCGACAGGGGAACACTGAAGCTTTCTTT	CASSLRQGNTEAFF
TRBV7-9	TRBJ1-4	NA	NA	TGTGCCAGCAGCACTTTGGCGGCAACTAATGAAAAACTGTTTTTT	CASSTLAATNEKLFF
TRBV4-1	TRBJ1-2	NA	TRBD1	TGCGCCAGCAGCCACCCCGGACAGGCTTTTTATGGCTACACCTTC	CASSHPGQAFYGYTF
TRBV19	TRBJ2-1	NA	NA	TGTGCCAGTAGTACCCGGGGGATCCACAATGAGCAGTTCTTC	CASSTRGIHNEQFF
TRBV5-1	TRBJ2-1	NA	NA	TGCGCCAGCAGCTTGGAGGCAGGGAACAATGAGCAGTTCTTC	CASSLEAGNNEQFF
TRBV5-1	TRBJ1-3	NA	NA	TGCGCCAGCAGCTTCACAGGGATCTCTGGAAACACCATATATTTT	CASSFTGISGNTIYF